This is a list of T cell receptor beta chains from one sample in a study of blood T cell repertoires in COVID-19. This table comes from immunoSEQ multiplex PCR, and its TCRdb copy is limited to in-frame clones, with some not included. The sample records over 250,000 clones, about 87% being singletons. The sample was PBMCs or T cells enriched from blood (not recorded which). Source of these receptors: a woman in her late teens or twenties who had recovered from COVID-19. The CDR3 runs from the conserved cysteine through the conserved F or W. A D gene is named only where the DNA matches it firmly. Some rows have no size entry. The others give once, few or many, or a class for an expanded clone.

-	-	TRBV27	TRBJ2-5	TGTGCCAGCAGTTTAGACCCCGGACGGGGAGAGACCCAGTACTTC	CASSLDPGRGETQYF
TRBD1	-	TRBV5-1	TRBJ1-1	TGCGCCAGCAGCATGGGACAGGGGGTCCAAGCTTTCTTT	CASSMGQGVQAFF
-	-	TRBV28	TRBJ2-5	TGTGCCAGCAGTTTGGGGAGCGGTCAAGAGACCCAGTACTTC	CASSLGSGQETQYF
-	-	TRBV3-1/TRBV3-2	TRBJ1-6	TGTGCCAGCAGCCCTGGCGGAAGAGTAGCCCTCCACTTT	CASSPGGRVALHF
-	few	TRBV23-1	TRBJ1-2	TGCGCCAGCAGTCCAAGGCCCGCCCGGGGGGGCTATGGCTACACCTTC	CASSPRPARGGYGYTF
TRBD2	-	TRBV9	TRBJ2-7	TGTGCCAGCAGCGTAGGCGGGAGACGGAACTACGAGCAGTACTTC	CASSVGGRRNYEQYF
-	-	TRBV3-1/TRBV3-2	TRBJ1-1	TGTGCCAGCATGACCATCGGGGAGGGCACTGAAGCTTTCTTT	CASMTIGEGTEAFF
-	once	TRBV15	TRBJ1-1	TGTGCCACAGTCGGGGAGGGCATGAACACTGAAGCTTTCTTT	CATVGEGMNTEAFF
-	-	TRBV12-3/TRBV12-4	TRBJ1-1	TGTGCCAGCAGCCCCGGGAGGGCTGAAGCTTTCTTT	CASSPGRAEAFF
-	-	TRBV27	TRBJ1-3	TGTGCCAGCAGCCTAAGGACAAACTCTGGAAACACCATATATTTT	CASSLRTNSGNTIYF
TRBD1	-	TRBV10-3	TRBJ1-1	TGTGCCATCAGTCCTGGGACAGGGGGAGGCACTGAAGCTTTCTTT	CAISPGTGGGTEAFF
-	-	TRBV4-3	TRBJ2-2	TGCGCCAGCAGCCAGGGCCCGCTCTCCGGGGAGCTGTTTTTT	CASSQGPLSGELFF
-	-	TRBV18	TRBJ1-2	TGTGCCAGCTCACCAGTCCGACACCCCAGGGATGGCTACACCTTC	CASSPVRHPRDGYTF
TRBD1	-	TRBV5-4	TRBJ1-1	TGTGCCAGCAGCCCGGGGACAGCGAACACTGAAGCTTTCTTT	CASSPGTANTEAFF
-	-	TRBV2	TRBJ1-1	TGTGCCAGCAGTGACTATGCGGGAAGACTGGAAGCTTTCTTT	CASSDYAGRLEAFF
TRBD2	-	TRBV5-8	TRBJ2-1	TGTGCCAGCAGTCCCGGGAGGCCCTACAATGAGCAGTTCTTC	CASSPGRPYNEQFF
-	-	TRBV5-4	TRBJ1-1	TGTGCCAGCAGCTTGAGGACAGAGTTGAACACTGAAGCTTTCTTT	CASSLRTELNTEAFF
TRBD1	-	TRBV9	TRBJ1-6	TGTGCCAGCAGCGTAGGGTGGGACAGCGGAAACTCACCCCTCCACTTT	CASSVGWDSGNSPLHF
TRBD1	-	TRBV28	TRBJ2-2	TGTGCCAGCAGTCCCCGACAGGGGACGCCGAGGCTAGGCACCGGGGAGCTGTTTTTT	CASSPRQGTPRLGTGELFF
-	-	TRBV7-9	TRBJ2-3	TGTGCCAGCAGCCCCCCCGGGGTCAGCACAGATACGCAGTATTTT	CASSPPGVSTDTQYF
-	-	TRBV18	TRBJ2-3	TGTGCCAGCTCGGGGGACTCAGATACGCAGTATTTT	CASSGDSDTQYF
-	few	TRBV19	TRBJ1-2	TGTGCCAGTAGTTTCGGGACTGCCCTCCTCACCTTC	CASSFGTALLTF
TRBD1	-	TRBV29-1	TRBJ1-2	TGCAGCGTTGGAGGGGGGTCAGGGGGACTCCTTGGCTACACCTTC	CSVGGGSGGLLGYTF
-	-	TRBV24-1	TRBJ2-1	TGTGCCACCAGTGATTTAGGGGCAGGGAAAGACAATGAGCAGTTCTTC	CATSDLGAGKDNEQFF
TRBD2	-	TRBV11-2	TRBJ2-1	TGTGCCAGCAGCTTAGATCACGGTAGCGGGAGCTACAATGAGCAGTTCTTC	CASSLDHGSGSYNEQFF
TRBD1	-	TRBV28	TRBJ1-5	TGTGCCAGCAGTTTGGTGGTAGGACAGGGTAACAATCAGCCCCAGCATTTT	CASSLVVGQGNNQPQHF
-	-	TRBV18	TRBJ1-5	TGTGCCAGCTCACCCTATGAAGGGAGGAATCAGCCCCAGCATTTT	CASSPYEGRNQPQHF
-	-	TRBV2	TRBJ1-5	TGTGCCAGCATCCGGGGTCTCGGTCAGCCCCAGCATTTT	CASIRGLGQPQHF
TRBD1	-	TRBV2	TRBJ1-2	TGTGCCAGCTCGGGGGAAGGTGGGGACAGACTAAACTATGGCTACACCTTC	CASSGEGGDRLNYGYTF
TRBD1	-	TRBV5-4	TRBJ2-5	TGTGCCAGCAGCTTGACGGGACAGGGAGAGACCCAGTACTTC	CASSLTGQGETQYF
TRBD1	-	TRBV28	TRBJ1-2	TGTGCCACCTCCGATTCAGGGGGCTATGGCTACACCTTC	CATSDSGGYGYTF
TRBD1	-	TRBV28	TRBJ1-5	TGTGCCAGCAGGTTAGACAGGGTCAATCAGCCCCAGCATTTT	CASRLDRVNQPQHF
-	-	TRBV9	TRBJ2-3	TGTGCCAGCAGCGTAGCTGGAGGAGATACGCAGTATTTT	CASSVAGGDTQYF
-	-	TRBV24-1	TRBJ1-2	TGTGCCACCAGGGCCCCCGATAACTATGGCTACACCTTC	CATRAPDNYGYTF
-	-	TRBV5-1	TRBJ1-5	TGCGCCAGCAGCTTGGGAGCAGGGGATGGGCAGCCCCAGCATTTT	CASSLGAGDGQPQHF
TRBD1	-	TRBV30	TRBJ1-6	TGTGCCTGGAGTAGCATAGGACAGGCAAATTCACCCCTCCACTTT	CAWSSIGQANSPLHF
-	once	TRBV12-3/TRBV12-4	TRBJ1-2	TGTGCCAGCCTAACAGGGCCGAGCTACACCTTC	CASLTGPSYTF
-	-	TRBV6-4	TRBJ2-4	TGTGCCAGCAGTGGCCTACTAGCTCCGACCTATCCCAGGGTCAAAAACATTCAGTACTTC	CASSGLLAPTYPRVKNIQYF
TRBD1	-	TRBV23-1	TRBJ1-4	TGCGCCAGCAGTCACCACGACAGGGGAGAAACTAATGAAAAACTGTTTTTT	CASSHHDRGETNEKLFF
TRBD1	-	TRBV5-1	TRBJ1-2	TGCGCCAGCAGTCTCGGACAGGGATATTATGGCTACACCTTC	CASSLGQGYYGYTF
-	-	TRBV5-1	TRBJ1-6	TGCGCCAGCAGCTTTTACGGTGAGAATTCACCCCTCCACTTT	CASSFYGENSPLHF
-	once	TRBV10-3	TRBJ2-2	TGTGCCATCAGGGCATTAACCGGGGAGCTGTTTTTT	CAIRALTGELFF
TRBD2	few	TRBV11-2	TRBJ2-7	TGTGCCAGCATAGGCGGGAGGGAGCCCTCCTACGAGCAGTACTTC	CASIGGREPSYEQYF
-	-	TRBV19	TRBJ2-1	TGTGCCAGTAGTATTTGGCGGGGAAGCTCCTACAATGAGCAGTTCTTC	CASSIWRGSSYNEQFF
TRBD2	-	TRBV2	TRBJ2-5	TGTGCCAGCGGCTCGGGACTAGCGGGGGGATCCCAAGAGACCCAGTACTTC	CASGSGLAGGSQETQYF
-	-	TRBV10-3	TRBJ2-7	TGTGCCATCAGTGAGTCGCTGAGAATCTACGAGCAGTACTTC	CAISESLRIYEQYF
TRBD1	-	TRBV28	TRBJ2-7	TGTGCCAGCAGTCCGTCCGATTTTACAGGGGGTCTACGGCCCTACGAGCAGTACTTC	CASSPSDFTGGLRPYEQYF
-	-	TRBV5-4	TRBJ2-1	TGTGCCAGCAGCCTGGACGTAGCGGCTGACAATGAGCAGTTCTTC	CASSLDVAADNEQFF
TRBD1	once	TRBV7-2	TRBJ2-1	TGTGCCAGCAGCAGACAGGGGGCTTCCTCCAATGAGCAGTTCTTC	CASSRQGASSNEQFF
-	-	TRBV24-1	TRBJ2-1	TGTGCCACCAGTGATTGGTTAGCACGGGGCAATGAGCAGTTCTTC	CATSDWLARGNEQFF
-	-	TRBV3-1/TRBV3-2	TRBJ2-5	TGTGCCAGCAGCCAAGTTGGTAGCGGAATACAAGAGACCCAGTACTTC	CASSQVGSGIQETQYF
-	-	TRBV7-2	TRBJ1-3	TGTGCCAGCAGCTTAGGTTACGGGTATATAGGAAACACCATATATTTT	CASSLGYGYIGNTIYF
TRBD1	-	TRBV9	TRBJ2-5	TGTGCCAGCAGCGCCGGGACAGGGGGCCTCGAGACCCAGTACTTC	CASSAGTGGLETQYF
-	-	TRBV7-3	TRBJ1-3	TGTGCCAGCAGCCTGGGAGCTGGAAACACCATATATTTT	CASSLGAGNTIYF